What follows are 23 T cell receptor beta chains derived from one specimen sequenced in a study of blood T cell repertoires in COVID-19. Assay: immunoSEQ multiplex PCR; the TCRdb copy retains only in-frame clones and omits some. The table has about 270,000 clones, about 90% seen once. Source material: peripheral blood. Receptors originate from a woman aged 45-59 years with acute or convalescent COVID-19.

This chain joins TRBV19 and TRBJ2-4, with TRBD1 as a possible D gene (6 bases). The ends were cut back, 6 bases at V and 7 bases at J, with 13 bases in the middle. This CDR3 comprises 13 residues. Germline CDR1 LNHDA, CDR2 SQIVND (reference sequence). CDR3 residues: CASSSGVRNIQYF. The CDR3 DNA sequence: TGTGCCAGTAGCTCAGGGGTTCGGAACATTCAGTACTTC. Together with reference TRBV19 and TRBJ2-4, the CDR3 gives the full variable domain: DGGITQSPKYLFRKEGQNVTLSCEQNLNHDAMYWYRQDPGQGLRLIYYSQIVNDFQKGDIAEGYSVSREKKESFPLTVTSAQKNPTAFYLCASSSGVRNIQYFGAGTRLSVL.

This chain joins TRBV6-5 and TRBJ2-1, with TRBD2 identical over 9 bases. The ends lost 0 bases at V and 8 bases at J; junction bases unmatched: 8. In germline, CDR1 is MNHEY, CDR2 SVGAGI. The CDR3 totals 16 residues. The DNA for the CDR3 is TGTGCCAGCAGTTACTCTAGGGCTAGCGGGATGGATGAGCAGTTCTTC. Amino acids: CASSYSRASGMDEQFF.

This chain joins TRBV10-1 and TRBJ2-1, with a weak D call TRBD1 (6 bases). The germline V gene encodes CDR1 WNHNN and CDR2 SYGVQD (reference sequence). CDR3 size: 16 residues. The V end was cut by 2 bases, the J end by 4 bases, with 15 bases between. The CDR3 loop is CASSERQVRVYNEQFF. The DNA for the CDR3 is TGCGCCAGCAGTGAGCGACAGGTCAGGGTTTACAATGAGCAGTTCTTC.

The rearrangement joins TRBV24-1 to TRBJ2-5; 10 bases agree with TRBD1. Germline CDR1 and CDR2: KGHDR and SFDVKD. V dropped 10 bases and J dropped 5; count of bases not matched to a gene: 12. The CDR3 spans 15 residues. The CDR3 spells CATTTGQGLRETQYF. CDR3 DNA sequence: TGTGCCACGACAACGGGACAGGGGTTAAGGGAGACCCAGTACTTC.

The chain recombines TRBV10-2 with TRBJ1-1, with a possible D match to TRBD1 (6 bases). The CDR3 spans 13 residues. Trimming stripped 3 bases from V and 10 bases from J, with 15 bases between. The germline CDR1 and CDR2 sequences are WSHSY and SAAADI. As DNA, the CDR3 is TGCGCCAGCAGTGATATCAGGGGATATTTAGCTTTCTTT. This translates into CASSDIRGYLAFF.

The V and J genes are TRBV21-1 and TRBJ1-5; the DNA was not used to check the table's D call, TRBD1. TRBV21-1 is a known pseudogene. The CDR3 loop spans 18 amino acids. The CDR3 here is CASSKGQEVQGYNQPQHF. CDR3 in DNA: TGTGCCAGCAGCAAGGGCCAAGAGGTTCAGGGCTACAATCAGCCCCAGCATTTT.

The rearrangement uses TRBV6-1 and TRBJ1-6, with 7 positions matching TRBD1. The V gene end was trimmed by 1 base and the J gene end by 1 base; junction bases not matched to a gene: 16. The germline V gene encodes CDR1 MNHNS and CDR2 SASEGT. CDR3 length: 21 residues. Written as DNA, the CDR3 is TGTGCCAGCAGTGAAGTAATAGGGACAGCGGGGGGTGGATCCTATAATTCACCCCTCCACTTT. Translation: CASSEVIGTAGGGSYNSPLHF.

This chain connects TRBV29-1 to TRBJ2-3; 11 nucleotides agree with TRBD2. CDR1 is SQVTM and CDR2 is ANQGSEA in the germline V gene. The CDR3 extends over 14 amino acids. V lost 7 bases to trimming and J lost 6 bases; unmatched junction nucleotides: 9. CDR3 in amino acids: CSDLKTSGIDTQYF. In DNA form, the CDR3 reads TGCAGCGACCTAAAGACTAGCGGGATTGATACGCAGTATTTT.

The sample holds a few counts of this clone. The chain combines TRBV5-6 with TRBJ1-5; 9 bases agree with TRBD1. V was clipped by 4 bases and J by 2 bases; unmatched bases: 1. CDR1 and CDR2 (germline): SGHDT, YYEEEE. This CDR3 is 14 amino acids long. In nucleotides, the CDR3 is TGTGCCAGCAGCCGGACAGGGGGCAATCAGCCCCAGCATTTT. It translates to CASSRTGGNQPQHF.

The chain couples TRBV28 to TRBJ1-2; a possible D gene is TRBD1 (6 bases). CDR1 and CDR2 (germline): MDHEN, SYDVKM. The CDR3 covers 13 residues. Trimming left V 6 bases short and J 2 bases short, with 10 bases between. Here the CDR3 reads CASSQTGNYGYTF. The CDR3 nucleotides are TGTGCCAGCAGCCAGACAGGAAACTATGGCTACACCTTC.

This clone was seen more than once but under ten times. The V gene is TRBV3-1 (or the pseudogene TRBV3-2), the J gene TRBJ2-7; tentatively, D is TRBD1 (5 bases). V gave up 1 base and J gave up 1 base, with 23 bases separating them. This CDR3 spans 19 amino acids. Germline V gives CDR1 LGHDT, CDR2 YNNKEL (reference sequence). CDR3 bases: TGTGCCAGCAGCCAAGTAGGCGCCGTAACAGGCCGAATATCCTACGAGCAGTACTTC. It yields the protein CASSQVGAVTGRISYEQYF.

Comment on this clone: At one end, the junction sequence differs from germline, possibly due to a read error. The chain joins TRBV7-3 to TRBJ2-1; 13 bases align to TRBD2. This CDR3 has 17 amino acids. Germline-derived CDR1 and CDR2 are SGHTA and FQGTGA. Written as DNA, the CDR3 is TGTGCCAGCAGCCTAACTCCAGGACTAGCGGGGGTGGATGAGCAGTTCTTC. It encodes CASSLTPGLAGVDEQFF.

This clone was found once. The chain couples TRBV7-9 to TRBJ2-1; D possibly corresponds to TRBD2 (5 bases). CDR3 length equals 14 residues. The germline gives CDR1 SEHNR, CDR2 FQNEAQ (reference sequence). V gave up 4 bases and J gave up 7 bases, with 14 bases separating them. In DNA form, the CDR3 reads TGTGCCAGCAGCTGGCCAGGAGGTGGGAATGAGCAGTTCTTC. It translates to CASSWPGGGNEQFF.

The CDR3 nucleotides read TGTGCCAGCAGCCACAGGGATAGCAATCAGCCCCAGCATTTT. Its protein product is CASSHRDSNQPQHF. The chain employs TRBV27 and TRBJ1-5, with D perhaps TRBD1 (6 bases). V lost 6 bases and J 0 bases, leaving 9 bases between the germline ends. This CDR3 region has 14 residues. Germline values: CDR1 MNHEY, CDR2 SMNVEV (reference sequence).

J is TRBJ2-1 and V is TRBV28; 11 bases agree with TRBD2. Looked up from germline, CDR1 is MDHEN and CDR2 is SYDVKM. The CDR3 has 15 amino acids. Germline trimming cut 5 bases from V and 4 bases from J; bases unmatched to any gene: 4. CDR3 DNA sequence: TGTGCCAGCAGTGATACTAGCGGGAGTTACAATGAGCAGTTCTTC. Protein: CASSDTSGSYNEQFF.

This rearrangement joins TRBV9 to TRBJ2-1, with 7 bases aligning to TRBD2. This CDR3 region has 15 residues. Trimming cost V 2 bases and J 2 bases; bases outside gene matches: 4. Germline lookup yields CDR1 SGDLS and CDR2 YYNGEE. The chain's CDR3 is CASSVGGNAYNEQFF. DNA for the CDR3: TGTGCCAGCAGCGTGGGGGGGAACGCCTACAATGAGCAGTTCTTC. The complete variable domain, with remaining parts taken from reference TRBV9 and TRBJ2-1, reads DSGVTQTPKHLITATGQRVTLRCSPRSGDLSVYWYQQSLDQGLQFLIQYYNGEERAKGNILERFSAQQFPDLHSELNLSSLELGDSALYFCASSVGGNAYNEQFFGPGTRLTVL.

The chain has TRBV9 and TRBJ2-2; D uncertain. Germline V CDR1 and CDR2: SGDLS, YYNGEE. V lost 0 bases and J 5 bases, leaving 5 bases between the germline ends. The CDR3 is 13 amino acids. The CDR3 reads CASSVGRTGELFF. The CDR3 nucleotides are TGTGCCAGCAGCGTAGGTCGTACCGGGGAGCTGTTTTTT.

The chain recombines TRBV5-4 with TRBJ2-1; D is unresolved. V was shortened by 0 bases and J by 7 bases, with 11 bases between the two germline ends. CDR1 is SGHNT and CDR2 is YYREEE in the germline V gene (reference sequence). This CDR3 has 14 residues. The CDR3 loop is CASSLGGGENEQFF. The CDR3 region has the DNA TGTGCCAGCAGCTTGGGTGGTGGTGAGAATGAGCAGTTCTTC.

This clone was counted only a few times. The chain carries TRBV15 and TRBJ1-5; the match to TRBD1 covers 11 bases. V lost 0 bases and J lost 5; bases outside the gene matches: 6. The germline V gene has CDR1 LNHNV and CDR2 YYDKDF (reference sequence). This CDR3 has 17 amino acids. This CDR3 reads CATSRDPPGQGDQPQHF. The CDR3, as DNA: TGTGCCACCAGCAGAGATCCTCCGGGACAGGGGGATCAGCCCCAGCATTTT.

The chain has TRBV5-1 and TRBJ1-2; D is undetermined. V was trimmed by 3 bases and J by 3 bases, leaving 12 bases between them. Looked up from germline, CDR1 is SGHRS and CDR2 is YFSETQ. This CDR3 is built from 14 residues. In DNA, the CDR3 is TGCGCCAGCAGCTCACTAAAGACGGACTATGGCTACACCTTC. Translation gives CASSSLKTDYGYTF.

This chain links TRBV21-1 with TRBJ1-4; TRBD1 is taken as the D call from the table, unchecked against the DNA. TRBV21-1 is given as a pseudogene. CDR3 size: 14 residues. The DNA for the CDR3 is TGTGCCAGCGACAGGGGGCCCACTAATGAAAAACTGTTTTTT. Its protein product is CASDRGPTNEKLFF.

The chain has TRBV9 and TRBJ2-1; 14 nucleotides line up with TRBD2. In germline, CDR1 is SGDLS, CDR2 YYNGEE. This CDR3 region has 16 residues. V lost 3 bases, J lost 10 bases, and 9 bases stayed unmatched. CDR3 sequence reads: CASSAHSGTSGSEQFF. CDR3 nucleotide sequence: TGTGCCAGCAGCGCACACTCCGGGACTAGCGGGAGCGAGCAGTTCTTC.

This sequence joins TRBV24-1 and TRBJ2-2; 8 nucleotides agree with TRBD2. This CDR3 spans 16 amino acids. J was trimmed by 6 bases and V by 1 base; bases with no gene match: 6. Per the germline V gene, CDR1 is KGHDR and CDR2 is SFDVKD. The CDR3 loop is CATSDFKREIAGELFF. In DNA form, the CDR3 reads TGTGCCACCAGTGATTTCAAGCGGGAGATCGCCGGGGAGCTGTTTTTT.